Below are 21 T cell receptor beta chains sequenced from a single sample in a study of CXCR3-negative and CXCR3-positive naive CD8 T cells. The TRB cDNA libraries were prepared by 5' RACE with UMI labels. TCRdb re-called the 5' RACE reads; every CDR3 protein appears as one record, without DNA. The sample includes approximately 58,000 distinct CDR3 sequences. Source material: naive CXCR3- CD8+ T cells from blood. Regarding subset: CD45RO-CCR7+CD27+CD95- naive CD8+ T cells lacking CXCR3 (TNR3-). The origin of the receptors is a human donor in good health. Some clones in this sample may be carry-over from other donors' samples.

This chain joins TRBV9 and TRBJ2-1; the TRBD1 assignment by TCRdb is unverifiable without DNA. The CDR3 covers 14 residues. The V gene's germline CDR1 is SGDLS and CDR2 YYNGEE. The chain's CDR3 is CASRQVSSYNEQFF. Looking up the rest from reference TRBV9 and TRBJ2-1 gives the full variable domain: DSGVTQTPKHLITATGQRVTLRCSPRSGDLSVYWYQQSLDQGLQFLIQYYNGEERAKGNILERFSAQQFPDLHSELNLSSLELGDSALYFCASRQVSSYNEQFFGPGTRLTVL.

V gene TRBV4-1 combines with J gene TRBJ1-2; lacking DNA, the TRBD1 call made by TCRdb goes unchecked. This CDR3 is 16 amino acids long. Germline V gene lookup returns CDR1 MGHRA and CDR2 YSYEKL. The CDR3 loop is CVSSQTFDSSSYGYTF.

The gene calls are TRBV7-9 and TRBJ2-5; TCRdb selects TRBD1, and the lack of DNA leaves this call unchecked. CDR1 is SEHNR and CDR2 is FQNEAQ in the germline V gene (reference sequence). CDR3 length: 15 amino acids. The CDR3 spells CASSPDRPWEETQYF.

This sequence joins TRBV6-2 or TRBV6-3 and TRBJ2-1; lacking DNA, the TRBD1 call made by TCRdb goes unchecked. The CDR3 spans 16 residues. Germline V CDR1 and CDR2: MNHEY, SVGEGT. The CDR3 protein is CASSYSGTELYNEQFF.

The chain recombines TRBV4-2 with TRBJ2-7; checking the TCRdb D call of TRBD1 is not possible without DNA. The CDR3 spans 15 residues. The germline V gene has CDR1 LGHNA and CDR2 YNFKEQ. CDR3 sequence: CASSQEDRGRNEQYF.

J is TRBJ2-5 and V is TRBV28; TCRdb names TRBD2, which stays unverified in the absence of DNA. The CDR3 extends over 13 amino acids. Germline loops: CDR1 MDHEN, CDR2 SYDVKM. Here the CDR3 reads CASRAGGQESQYF. Full variable domain (missing parts from reference TRBV28 and TRBJ2-5): DVKVTQSSRYLVKRTGEKVFLECVQDMDHENMFWYRQDPGLGLRLIYFSYDVKMKEKGDIPEGYSVSREKKERFSLILESASTNQTSMYLCASRAGGQESQYFGPGTRLLVL.

The chain employs TRBV7-7 and TRBJ2-1. Germline V CDR1 and CDR2: SSHAT, FNYEAQ (reference sequence). The CDR3 consists of 13 residues. CDR3 amino acids: CASSQSSYNEQFF. Full variable domain (outside the CDR3, taken from reference TRBV7-7 and TRBJ2-1): GAGVSQSPRYKVTKRGQDVTLRCDPISSHATLYWYQQALGQGPEFLTYFNYEAQPDKSGLPSDRFSAERPEGSISTLTIQRTEQRDSAMYRCASSQSSYNEQFFGPGTRLTVL.

The chain employs TRBV9 and TRBJ2-7; TCRdb's D call of TRBD1 is untestable without DNA. The CDR3 is 15 residues long. CDR1 is SGDLS and CDR2 is YYNGEE in the germline V gene. The CDR3 loop is CASSVDGGPAYEQYF.

The J gene is TRBJ2-7, the V gene TRBV5-1; TCRdb proposes TRBD1, but this gene call is untestable without DNA. Per the germline V gene, CDR1 is SGHRS and CDR2 is YFSETQ. This CDR3 spans 14 amino acids. The CDR3 sequence: CASSSGQGRYEQYF. Full variable domain (outside the CDR3, taken from reference TRBV5-1 and TRBJ2-7): KAGVTQTPRYLIKTRGQQVTLSCSPISGHRSVSWYQQTPGQGLQFLFEYFSETQRNKGNFPGRFSGRQFSNSRSEMNVSTLELGDSALYLCASSSGQGRYEQYFGPGTRLTVT.

The chain uses TRBV28 and TRBJ2-3; the D call of TRBD1 rests on TCRdb alone, since no DNA is present to check it. The CDR3 runs to 16 residues. Germline assignment: CDR1 MDHEN and CDR2 SYDVKM. This CDR3 reads CASSLAGTGLEDTQYF.

The chain couples TRBV7-6 to TRBJ1-3; TCRdb gives TRBD1 as the D gene, but with no DNA this cannot be confirmed. The CDR3 totals 17 residues. From germline, CDR1 is SGHVS and CDR2 FNYEAQ. The CDR3 reads CASSHTWTGTSGNTIYF.

This sequence joins TRBV5-5 and TRBJ1-1. Germline V gene data show CDR1 as SGHKS and CDR2 as YYEKEE (reference sequence). This CDR3 is built from 14 residues. The CDR3 sequence is CASSYINGNTEAFF.

The genes are TRBV20-1 and TRBJ2-3. The germline gives CDR1 DFQATT, CDR2 SNEGSKA (reference sequence). CDR3 length equals 14 residues. The chain's CDR3 is CSARDLGLSGTQYF.

The chain carries TRBV29-1 and TRBJ2-1; the TRBD1 assignment by TCRdb is unverifiable without DNA. There are 15 residues in the CDR3. Germline lookup yields CDR1 SQVTM and CDR2 ANQGSEA. Here the CDR3 reads CSVTPESGNYNEQFF.

The rearrangement links TRBV25-1 to TRBJ2-5. This CDR3 spans 13 amino acids. From germline, CDR1 is MGHDK and CDR2 SYGVNS. The CDR3 sequence: CASSGVAPETQYF.

The chain has TRBV7-9 and TRBJ1-5; TCRdb's D call, TRBD1, is unchecked because there is no DNA. Germline V gene data show CDR1 as SEHNR and CDR2 as FQNEAQ (reference sequence). This CDR3 contains 15 residues. The CDR3 is CASSLDQGRYQPQHF.

This chain connects TRBV15 to TRBJ2-5; the TCRdb call, TRBD2, lacks DNA for checking. The length of the CDR3 is 14 residues. Germline values: CDR1 LNHNV, CDR2 YYDKDF (reference sequence). The CDR3 region is CATSRNAGPETQYF.

V gene TRBV28 combines with J gene TRBJ2-7; TCRdb's assignment of TRBD1 cannot be checked, as there is no DNA. The CDR3 is made up of 15 amino acids. CDR1 is MDHEN and CDR2 is SYDVKM in the germline V gene. CDR3: CASSFSRDRGYEQYF.

The genes are TRBV14 and TRBJ2-3; TCRdb proposes TRBD1, but this gene call is untestable without DNA. This CDR3 comprises 16 residues. Germline V gene data show CDR1 as SGHDN and CDR2 as FVKESK. CDR3 in amino acids: CASSQDPRGLTDTQYF.

The chain employs TRBV2 and TRBJ2-1; TCRdb outputs TRBD2, but without DNA this stays unchecked. There are 18 residues in the CDR3. CDR1 is SNHLY, CDR2 FYNNEI, per germline. The CDR3 sequence is CASSDSVRASGDYNEQFF.

The J gene is TRBJ2-5, the V gene TRBV6-5. This CDR3 has 15 amino acids. Germline lookup yields CDR1 MNHEY and CDR2 SVGAGI. The CDR3 here is CASSYSAGSQETQYF.